Shown below are 23 T cell receptor beta chains from a single sample sequenced in a study of beta chain features in type 1 diabetes. Study-level findings and limits: Researchers report that Type 1 diabetes patients had moderately but significantly shorter TCRB CDR3s across all four CD4+ subsets.

As every portion of the isolated RNA was reverse transcribed, the sequencing read expressed TCRB transcripts. Libraries were prepared by immunoSEQ multiplex PCR; TCRdb keeps only in-frame clonotypes and omits some of them. The data show 250,000 to 350,000 clones, approximately 16% seen once. No antigens are known for them. Sequencing input: naive CD4+ T cells from blood. The receptors shown here come from a man aged 18 to 29 with type 1 diabetes.

V and J are TRBV7-2 and TRBJ1-1; D is uncertain. Germline CDR1 reads SGHTA; CDR2 reads FQGNSA. The V and J ends lost 1 base and 1 base respectively, with 7 bases between them. This CDR3 has 14 amino acids. The CDR3 here is CASSLGAANTEAFF. CDR3 in DNA: TGTGCCAGCAGCTTAGGGGCCGCGAACACTGAAGCTTTCTTT.

The gene calls are TRBV6-5 and TRBJ1-1; a possible D gene is TRBD1 (5 bases). V lost 1 base and J 4 bases, leaving 16 bases between the germline ends. This CDR3 is built from 16 residues. CDR1 and CDR2 (germline): MNHEY, SVGAGI. This chain's CDR3 is CASSYLATPGGTEAFF. Here the CDR3 DNA reads TGTGCCAGCAGTTACTTAGCGACCCCCGGGGGCACTGAAGCTTTCTTT.

Only a few counts were recorded for this clone. This chain links TRBV6-6 with TRBJ1-5; no reliable D call. Germline loops: CDR1 MNHNY, CDR2 SVGAGI (reference sequence). Trimming stripped 3 bases from V and 4 bases from J, with 7 bases between. This CDR3 region has 13 residues. The CDR3 is CASSYAKNQPQHF. CDR3 coding DNA: TGTGCCAGCAGTTATGCGAAGAATCAGCCCCAGCATTTT.

Only a few counts were recorded for this clone. The chain carries TRBV6-1 and TRBJ2-6; TRBD2 might be the D (5 bases). Germline-derived CDR1 and CDR2 are MNHNS and SASEGT. V was clipped by 11 bases and J by 2 bases, with 7 bases between them. This CDR3 spans 12 amino acids. The CDR3 coding sequence is TGTGCCGAGGGTGCTGGGGCCAACGTCCTGACTTTC. It yields the protein CAEGAGANVLTF.

This clone was observed a handful of times. V is TRBV6-5 and J is TRBJ1-1; D not certain. The V end was cut by 2 bases, the J end by 4 bases, with 8 bases between. Germline V gene data show CDR1 as MNHEY and CDR2 as SVGAGI. This CDR3 has 13 amino acids. CDR3 sequence: CASSYTRGTEAFF. In nucleotides, the CDR3 is TGTGCCAGCAGTTACACTCGGGGCACTGAAGCTTTCTTT.

This clone occurred a few times. This chain links TRBV28 with TRBJ2-5, with D unclear. Germline V lookup: CDR1 MDHEN, CDR2 SYDVKM. The CDR3 has 10 residues. Between the trimmed V and J ends, which lost 8 bases and 5 bases, there was a span of 6 bases. CDR3 nucleotide sequence: TGTGCCAGCGGGCGTGAGACCCAGTACTTC. It translates to CASGRETQYF.

Of note for this clone: This sample also contains other DNA sequences that code for the same CDR3. The chain joins TRBV27 to TRBJ1-5; D is possibly TRBD1 (5 bases). Germline loops: CDR1 MNHEY, CDR2 SMNVEV (reference sequence). The CDR3 runs 14 residues. Between the trimmed V and J ends, which lost 0 bases and 4 bases, there was a span of 7 bases. In DNA, the CDR3 is TGTGCCAGCAGTTTATCAGGGGCGAATCAGCCCCAGCATTTT. It specifies CASSLSGANQPQHF.

In its sample, this clone was seen a few times. V and J are TRBV19 and TRBJ2-3; D call uncertain. Per germline, CDR1 LNHDA and CDR2 SQIVND (reference sequence). The ends were cut back, 6 bases at V and 0 bases at J, with 10 bases in the middle. CDR3 length: 14 residues. The CDR3 sequence is CASRHISSTDTQYF. CDR3 in DNA: TGTGCCAGTAGGCACATTTCTAGCACAGATACGCAGTATTTT.

This clone was detected a few times. The chain links TRBV5-4 to TRBJ1-1; D is perhaps TRBD1 (5 bases). Germline V gene data show CDR1 as SGHNT and CDR2 as YYREEE (reference sequence). The CDR3 covers 15 residues. The V gene lost 3 bases and the J gene lost 6 bases, with 18 bases spanning the gap. CDR3 nucleotide sequence: TGTGCCAGCAGCTGGGGCGTCTTTACCCCCTCTGAAGCTTTCTTT. Its protein product is CASSWGVFTPSEAFF.

The rearrangement uses TRBV10-3 and TRBJ2-1; TRBD1 matches at 9 bases. The CDR3 consists of 15 residues. CDR1 and CDR2 (germline): ENHRY, SYGVKD. V lost 3 bases to trimming and J lost 8 bases; unmatched junction nucleotides: 8. CDR3 in amino acids: CAISDRTGVGYEQFF. The CDR3 coding sequence is TGTGCCATCAGTGACCGGACAGGGGTAGGGTATGAGCAGTTCTTC.

J is TRBJ2-1 and V is TRBV6-1; 7 bases map to TRBD2. The junction had 6 bases not matched to a gene; V was cut back by 3 bases and J by 4 bases. Germline lookup yields CDR1 MNHNS and CDR2 SASEGT. CDR3 length: 15 amino acids. The DNA for the CDR3 is TGTGCCAGCAGTGACGGTCGACTAGCTTACAATGAGCAGTTCTTC. Protein product: CASSDGRLAYNEQFF.

This sequence joins TRBV4-3 and TRBJ2-1, with a possible D match to TRBD2 (6 bases). The CDR3 is 13 amino acids. The germline CDR1 and CDR2 sequences are LGHNA and YSLEER. V lost 3 bases to trimming and J lost 10 bases, with 13 bases between them. The CDR3, as DNA: TGCGCCAGCAGCCACGTAGTGCTAGCGGAGCAGTTCTTC. Residues: CASSHVVLAEQFF.

The chain couples TRBV10-3 to TRBJ2-1, with D possibly being TRBD1 (6 bases). The V gene lost 8 bases and the J gene lost 7 bases, with 12 bases spanning the gap. The CDR3 sequence is 12 residues long. Germline V gene sequence: CDR1 ENHRY, CDR2 SYGVKD. The CDR3 sequence: CAIQGSGNEQFF. CDR3 bases: TGTGCCATCCAGGGGTCGGGGAATGAGCAGTTCTTC.

This clone was counted a few times. This sample also contains other DNA sequences that code for the same CDR3. V and J are TRBV5-1 and TRBJ1-5, with 8 positions matching TRBD1. The CDR3 is 15 amino acids. CDR1 and CDR2 (germline): SGHRS, YFSETQ. V lost 0 bases to trimming and J lost 4 bases; unmatched junction nucleotides: 3. CDR3 loop: CASSLGGQGNQPQHF. CDR3 nucleotides: TGCGCCAGCAGCTTGGGAGGACAGGGTAATCAGCCCCAGCATTTT.

This clone has only a few counts. The chain has TRBV11-3 and TRBJ2-1, with TRBD1 identical over 7 bases. The germline V gene has CDR1 SGHNT and CDR2 YENEEA. V was clipped by 4 bases and J by 4 bases; unmatched bases: 7. The CDR3 is 15 residues long. The CDR3 loop reads CASSSRGSQYNEQFF. In DNA form, the CDR3 reads TGTGCCAGCAGCTCCAGGGGGAGCCAATACAATGAGCAGTTCTTC.

CDR3 residues: CASSSRANYGYTF. Written as DNA, the CDR3 is TGTGCCAGCAGTTCCAGGGCTAACTATGGCTACACCTTC. The chain recombines TRBV28 with TRBJ1-2; the D gene is possibly TRBD1 (5 bases). Between the trimmed V and J ends, which lost 4 bases and 0 bases, there was a span of 6 bases. The germline CDR1 and CDR2 sequences are MDHEN and SYDVKM. CDR3 length equals 13 residues.

This chain joins TRBV11-2 and TRBJ2-1; 9 positions match TRBD2. The CDR3 consists of 17 residues. Looked up from germline, CDR1 is SGHAT and CDR2 is FQNNGV. The trim removed 7 bases at V and 8 bases at J, leaving 18 bases unmatched. The CDR3 loop reads CASTYSGGLAGRHEQFF. In nucleotides, the CDR3 is TGTGCCAGCACCTACAGCGGGGGGCTAGCGGGGAGGCATGAGCAGTTCTTC.

This clone was seen more than once but under ten times. The rearrangement links TRBV15 to TRBJ1-1; D gene uncertain. V was trimmed by 0 bases and J by 7 bases, leaving 12 bases between them. The germline gives CDR1 LNHNV, CDR2 YYDKDF (reference sequence). The CDR3 extends over 14 amino acids. The CDR3 loop reads CATSRERLIFEAFF. As DNA, the CDR3 is TGTGCCACCAGCAGAGAGCGGTTGATTTTTGAAGCTTTCTTT.

The V and J genes are TRBV19 and TRBJ2-1; perhaps TRBD2 as D (5 bases). V lost 1 base to trimming and J lost 15 bases, with 13 bases between them. Germline loops: CDR1 LNHDA, CDR2 SQIVND (reference sequence). This CDR3 spans 12 amino acids. CDR3 in DNA: TGTGCCAGTAGTATAGCGACGGCGGAGGTGTTCTTC. Its protein product is CASSIATAEVFF.

This clone has a handful of counts. The chain has TRBV7-2 and TRBJ1-1, with TRBD1 matching over 7 bases. Germline CDR1 and CDR2: SGHTA and FQGNSA. CDR3 size: 13 residues. With 5 bases clipped from V and 7 bases from J, the junction kept 7 bases outside the gene matches. Here the CDR3 reads CASSADRAGEAFF. Here the CDR3 DNA reads TGTGCCAGCAGCGCAGACAGGGCGGGTGAAGCTTTCTTT.

The CDR3 DNA follows: TGTGCCAGCAGTGAACCCAGGGCCACTTCCTACAATGAGCAGTTCTTC. The encoded protein is CASSEPRATSYNEQFF. The chain employs TRBV2 and TRBJ2-1, with D possibly matching TRBD1 (5 bases). CDR3 length equals 16 residues. Germline lookup yields CDR1 SNHLY and CDR2 FYNNEI. Trimming cost V 2 bases and J 1 base, with 12 bases left between them.

The gene calls are TRBV9 and TRBJ2-1; 10 bases are shared with TRBD2. CDR3 size: 15 residues. Unmatched junction bases numbered 5, after V lost 3 bases and J lost 5 bases. CDR1 SGDLS and CDR2 YYNGEE come from the germline V gene. CDR3 residues: CASSGSGRSNNEQFF. As DNA, the CDR3 is TGTGCCAGCAGCGGTAGCGGGAGGTCCAACAATGAGCAGTTCTTC.

V and J are TRBV13 and TRBJ2-7, with 7 bases that match TRBD1. Germline assignment: CDR1 PRHDT and CDR2 FYEKMQ (reference sequence). This CDR3 spans 14 amino acids. Trimming took 5 bases from V and 2 from J; bases not matched to a gene: 6. CDR3 bases: TGTGCCAGCAGCGCTGGGACAGCTCCCTACGAGCAGTACTTC. Translated, it gives CASSAGTAPYEQYF.